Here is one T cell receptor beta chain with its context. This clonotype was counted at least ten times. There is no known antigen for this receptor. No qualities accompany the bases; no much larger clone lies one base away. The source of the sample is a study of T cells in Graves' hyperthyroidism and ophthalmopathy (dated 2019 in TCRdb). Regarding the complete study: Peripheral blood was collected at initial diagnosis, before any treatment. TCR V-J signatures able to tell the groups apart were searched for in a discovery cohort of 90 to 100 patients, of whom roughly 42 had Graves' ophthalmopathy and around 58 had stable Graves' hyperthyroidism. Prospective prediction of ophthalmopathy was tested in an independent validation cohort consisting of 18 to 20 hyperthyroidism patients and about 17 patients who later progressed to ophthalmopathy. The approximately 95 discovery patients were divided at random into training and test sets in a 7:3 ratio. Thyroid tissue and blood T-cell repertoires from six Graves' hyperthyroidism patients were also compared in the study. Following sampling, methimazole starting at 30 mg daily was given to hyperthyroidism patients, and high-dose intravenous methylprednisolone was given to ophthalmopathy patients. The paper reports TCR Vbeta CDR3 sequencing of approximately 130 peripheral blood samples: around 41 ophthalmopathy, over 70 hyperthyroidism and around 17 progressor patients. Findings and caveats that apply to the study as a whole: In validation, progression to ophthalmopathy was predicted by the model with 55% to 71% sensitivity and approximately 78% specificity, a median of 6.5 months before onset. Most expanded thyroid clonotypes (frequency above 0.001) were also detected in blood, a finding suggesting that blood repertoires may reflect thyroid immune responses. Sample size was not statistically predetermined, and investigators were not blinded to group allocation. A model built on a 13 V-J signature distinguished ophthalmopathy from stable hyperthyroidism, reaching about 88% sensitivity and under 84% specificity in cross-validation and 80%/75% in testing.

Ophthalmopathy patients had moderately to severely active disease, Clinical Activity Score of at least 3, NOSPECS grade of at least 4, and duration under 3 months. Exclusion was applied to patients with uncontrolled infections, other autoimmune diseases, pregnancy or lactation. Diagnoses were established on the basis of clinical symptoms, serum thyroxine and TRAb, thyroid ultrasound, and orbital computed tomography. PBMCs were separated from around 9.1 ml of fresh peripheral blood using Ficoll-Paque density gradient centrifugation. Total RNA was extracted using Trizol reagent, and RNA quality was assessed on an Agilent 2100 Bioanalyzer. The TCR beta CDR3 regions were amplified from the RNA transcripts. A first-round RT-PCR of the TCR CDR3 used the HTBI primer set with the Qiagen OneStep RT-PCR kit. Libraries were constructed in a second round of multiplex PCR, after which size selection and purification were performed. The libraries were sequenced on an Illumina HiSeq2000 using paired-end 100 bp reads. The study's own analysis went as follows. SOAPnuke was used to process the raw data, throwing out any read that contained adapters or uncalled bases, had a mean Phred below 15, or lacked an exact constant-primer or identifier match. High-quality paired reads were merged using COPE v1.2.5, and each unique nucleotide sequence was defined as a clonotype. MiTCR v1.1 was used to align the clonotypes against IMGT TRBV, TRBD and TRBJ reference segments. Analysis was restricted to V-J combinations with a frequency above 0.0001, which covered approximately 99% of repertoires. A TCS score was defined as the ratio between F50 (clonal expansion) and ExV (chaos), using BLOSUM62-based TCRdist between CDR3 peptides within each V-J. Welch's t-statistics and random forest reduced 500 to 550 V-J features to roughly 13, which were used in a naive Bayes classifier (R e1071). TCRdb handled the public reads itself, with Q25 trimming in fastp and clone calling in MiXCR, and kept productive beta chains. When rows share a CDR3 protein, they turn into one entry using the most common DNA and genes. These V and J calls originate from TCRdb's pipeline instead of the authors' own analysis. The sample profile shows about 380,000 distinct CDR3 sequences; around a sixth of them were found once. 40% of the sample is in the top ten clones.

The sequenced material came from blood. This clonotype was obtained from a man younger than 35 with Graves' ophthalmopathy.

The encoded CDR3 is CSARARTKGTDTQYF. The DNA is as follows: TGCAGTGCTAGAGCCCGGACAAAGGGGACAGATACGCAGTATTTT. The chain uses TRBV20-1 and TRBJ2-3; a tentative D call is TRBD1 (5 bases match). Reading from cysteine to phenylalanine, the CDR3 counts 15 amino acids. CDR3 DNA is the only sequence kept; it has 45 bases, read in frame from the first base. Per the germline V gene (reference sequence), DFQATT is the CDR1 and SNEGSKA is the CDR2. A distance of 14 bases separates the germline ends of V and J, which lose 1 base and 3 bases respectively.